This T cell receptor beta chain came from a study of blood T cell repertoires in COVID-19. This CDR3 has 19 amino acids. Germline V gene sequence: CDR1 WSHSY, CDR2 SAAADI. The V and J ends lost 0 bases and 2 bases respectively, with 20 bases between them. The table came from immunoSEQ multiplex PCR; TCRdb's copy has only in-frame clones and leaves some out. The table lists over 130,000 clones, 84% of them singletons. The sequence came from a man over 45 in a cohort exposed to, infected with or recovered from COVID-19 (not recorded which). The V call is TRBV10-2, the J call TRBJ1-5, with TRBD1 as a possible D gene (5 bases). What was sequenced was PBMCs or T cells enriched from blood (not recorded which). The CDR3 DNA follows: TGCGCCAGCAGTGAGTCTGGGGGGTGGAAGGTCTCGGGCAATCAGCCCCAGCATTTT. Amino acids: CASSESGGWKVSGNQPQHF.